This entry features one T cell receptor (beta chain) sequence. Given a much more abundant clone one base away, this may be a read error. The entry originates in a study of Graves' ophthalmopathy and Graves' hyperthyroidism. Out of about 9.6 ml of fresh peripheral blood, PBMCs were obtained. Using RNA transcripts, the TCR beta CDR3 regions were amplified. First-round RT-PCR employed HTBI primers, with a second-round multiplex PCR after it. TCRdb used MiXCR to reprocess the multiplex PCR reads, holding one entry per CDR3 protein. The sample includes 260,000 or so distinct CDR3 sequences, 40% to 50% of them seen just once. Sequenced material: peripheral blood. The source is an adult man with Graves' ophthalmopathy.

The CDR3 region has the DNA TGTGCCAGCAGTAAAGGAGGGATCGGGTACGAGCAGTACTTC. It yields the protein CASSKGGIGYEQYF. The V and J genes are TRBV25-1 and TRBJ2-7; D perhaps matches TRBD2 (6 bases). This CDR3 contains 14 residues. Germline V lookup: CDR1 MGHDK, CDR2 SYGVNS. The V gene lost 5 bases and the J gene lost 4 bases, with 15 bases spanning the gap.